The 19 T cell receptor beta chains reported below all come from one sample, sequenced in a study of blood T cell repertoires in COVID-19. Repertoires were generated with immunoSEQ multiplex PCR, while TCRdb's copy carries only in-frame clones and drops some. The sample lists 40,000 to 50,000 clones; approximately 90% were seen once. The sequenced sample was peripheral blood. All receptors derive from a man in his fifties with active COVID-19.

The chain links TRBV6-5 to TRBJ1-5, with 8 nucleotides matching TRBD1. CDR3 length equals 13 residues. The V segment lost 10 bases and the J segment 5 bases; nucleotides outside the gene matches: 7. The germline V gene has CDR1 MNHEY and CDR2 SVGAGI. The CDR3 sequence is CAITDRDDQPQHF. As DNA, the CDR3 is TGTGCCATCACGGACAGGGACGATCAGCCCCAGCATTTT.

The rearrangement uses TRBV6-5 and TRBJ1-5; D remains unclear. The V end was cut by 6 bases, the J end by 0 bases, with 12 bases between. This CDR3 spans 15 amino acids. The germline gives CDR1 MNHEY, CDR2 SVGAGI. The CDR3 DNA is TGTGCCAGCAGCCCAGGCATGATTAGCAATCAGCCCCAGCATTTT. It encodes CASSPGMISNQPQHF.

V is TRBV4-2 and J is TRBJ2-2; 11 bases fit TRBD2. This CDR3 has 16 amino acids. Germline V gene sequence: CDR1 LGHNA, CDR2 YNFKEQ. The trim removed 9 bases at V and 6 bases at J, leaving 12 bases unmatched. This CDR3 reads CASRDRLAGNPGELFF. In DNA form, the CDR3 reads TGTGCCAGTCGCGACCGACTAGCGGGGAATCCCGGGGAGCTGTTTTTT.

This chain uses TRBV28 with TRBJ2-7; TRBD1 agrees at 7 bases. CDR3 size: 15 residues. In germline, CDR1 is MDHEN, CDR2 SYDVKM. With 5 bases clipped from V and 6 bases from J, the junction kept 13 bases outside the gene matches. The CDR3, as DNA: TGTGCCAGCAGTACGAACATTGACAGGGACGGCGAGCAGTACTTC. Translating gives CASSTNIDRDGEQYF.

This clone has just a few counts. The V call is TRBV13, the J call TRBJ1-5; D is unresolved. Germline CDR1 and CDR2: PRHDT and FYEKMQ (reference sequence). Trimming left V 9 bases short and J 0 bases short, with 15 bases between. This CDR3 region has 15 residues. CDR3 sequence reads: CARLPTLYSNQPQHF. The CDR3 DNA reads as TGTGCCAGGCTCCCTACCCTCTATAGCAATCAGCCCCAGCATTTT.

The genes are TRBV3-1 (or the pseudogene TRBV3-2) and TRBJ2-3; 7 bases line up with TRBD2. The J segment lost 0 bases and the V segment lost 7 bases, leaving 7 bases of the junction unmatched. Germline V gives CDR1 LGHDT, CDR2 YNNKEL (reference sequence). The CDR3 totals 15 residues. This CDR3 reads CASTYSGASTDTQYF. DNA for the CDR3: TGTGCCAGCACCTACAGCGGGGCTAGCACAGATACGCAGTATTTT.

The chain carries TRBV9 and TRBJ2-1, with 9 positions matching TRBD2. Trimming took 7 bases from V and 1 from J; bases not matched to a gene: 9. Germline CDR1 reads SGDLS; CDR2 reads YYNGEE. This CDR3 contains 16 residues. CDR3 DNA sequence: TGTGCCAGCGGGCTAGCGGGGCAGTCTTCCTACAATGAGCAGTTCTTC. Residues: CASGLAGQSSYNEQFF.

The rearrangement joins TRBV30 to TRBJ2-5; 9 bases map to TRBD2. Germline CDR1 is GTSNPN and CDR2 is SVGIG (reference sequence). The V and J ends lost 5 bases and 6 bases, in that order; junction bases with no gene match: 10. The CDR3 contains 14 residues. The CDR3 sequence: CAWLSAGGSKTQYF. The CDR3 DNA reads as TGTGCCTGGCTCTCAGCGGGAGGATCGAAGACCCAGTACTTC.

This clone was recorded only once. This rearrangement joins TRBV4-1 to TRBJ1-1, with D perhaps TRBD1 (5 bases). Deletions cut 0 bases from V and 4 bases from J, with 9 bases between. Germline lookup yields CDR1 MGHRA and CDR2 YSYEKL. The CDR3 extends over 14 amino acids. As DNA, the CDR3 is TGCGCCAGCAGCCAAGATCAGGGCGGCACTGAAGCTTTCTTT. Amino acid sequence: CASSQDQGGTEAFF.

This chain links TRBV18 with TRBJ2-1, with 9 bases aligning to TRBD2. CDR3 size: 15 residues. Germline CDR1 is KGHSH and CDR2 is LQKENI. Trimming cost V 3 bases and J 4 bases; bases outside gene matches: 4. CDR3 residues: CASSPVLAGYNEQFF. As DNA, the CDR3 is TGTGCCAGCTCACCGGTCCTAGCGGGGTACAATGAGCAGTTCTTC.

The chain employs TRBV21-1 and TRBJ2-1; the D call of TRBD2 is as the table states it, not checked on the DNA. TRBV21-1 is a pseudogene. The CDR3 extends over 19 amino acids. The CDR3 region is CASPDSRGLAGDQYNEQFF. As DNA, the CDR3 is TGTGCCAGCCCGGACTCTAGGGGACTAGCGGGGGATCAATACAATGAGCAGTTCTTC.

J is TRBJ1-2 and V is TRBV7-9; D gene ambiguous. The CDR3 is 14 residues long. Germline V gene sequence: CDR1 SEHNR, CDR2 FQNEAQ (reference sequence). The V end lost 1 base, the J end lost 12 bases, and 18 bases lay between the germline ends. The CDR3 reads CASSLGRGPAPDTF. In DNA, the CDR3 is TGTGCCAGCAGCTTAGGACGGGGTCCCGCCCCGGACACCTTC. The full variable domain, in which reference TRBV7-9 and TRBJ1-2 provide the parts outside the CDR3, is DTGVSQNPRHKITKRGQNVTFRCDPISEHNRLYWYRQTLGQGPEFLTYFQNEAQLEKSRLLSDRFSAERPKGSFSTLEIQRTEQGDSAMYLCASSLGRGPAPDTFGSGTRLTVV.

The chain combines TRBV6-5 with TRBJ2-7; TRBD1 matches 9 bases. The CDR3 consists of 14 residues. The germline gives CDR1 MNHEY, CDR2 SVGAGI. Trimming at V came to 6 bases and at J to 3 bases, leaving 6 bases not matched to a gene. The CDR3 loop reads CASSPPTGGYEQYF. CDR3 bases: TGTGCCAGCAGCCCGCCGACAGGGGGCTACGAGCAGTACTTC.

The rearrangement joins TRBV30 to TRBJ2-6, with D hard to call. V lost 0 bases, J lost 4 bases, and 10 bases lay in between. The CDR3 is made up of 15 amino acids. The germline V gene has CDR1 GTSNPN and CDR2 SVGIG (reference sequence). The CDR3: CAWSVRLGGANVLTF. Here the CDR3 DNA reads TGTGCCTGGAGTGTACGACTTGGGGGGGCCAACGTCCTGACTTTC.

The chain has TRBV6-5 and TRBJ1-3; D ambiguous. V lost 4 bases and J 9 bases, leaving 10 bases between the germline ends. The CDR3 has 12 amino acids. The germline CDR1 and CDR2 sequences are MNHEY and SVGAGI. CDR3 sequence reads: CASSWEGGTIYF. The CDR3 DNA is TGTGCCAGCAGTTGGGAGGGCGGCACCATATATTTT.

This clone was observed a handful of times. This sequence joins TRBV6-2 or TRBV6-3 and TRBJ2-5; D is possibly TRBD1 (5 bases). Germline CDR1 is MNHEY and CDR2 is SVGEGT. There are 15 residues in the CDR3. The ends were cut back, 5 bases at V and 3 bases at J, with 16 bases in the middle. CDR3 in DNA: TGTGCCAGCAGTCCCCAGGGTTTTCTTAAAGAGACCCAGTACTTC. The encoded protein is CASSPQGFLKETQYF.

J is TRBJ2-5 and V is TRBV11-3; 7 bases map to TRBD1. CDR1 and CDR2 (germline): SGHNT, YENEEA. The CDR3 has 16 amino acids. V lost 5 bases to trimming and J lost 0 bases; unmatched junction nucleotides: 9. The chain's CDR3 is CASSRRTGGYQETQYF. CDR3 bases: TGTGCCAGCAGCCGCCGGACAGGTGGGTACCAAGAGACCCAGTACTTC.

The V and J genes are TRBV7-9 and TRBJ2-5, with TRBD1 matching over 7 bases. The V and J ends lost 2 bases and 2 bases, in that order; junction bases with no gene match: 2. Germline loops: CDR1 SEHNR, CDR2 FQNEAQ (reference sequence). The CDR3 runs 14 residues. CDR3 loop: CASSLRTGQETQYF. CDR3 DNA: TGTGCCAGCAGCTTAAGGACAGGACAAGAGACCCAGTACTTC. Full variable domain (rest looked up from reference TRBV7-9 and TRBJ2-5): DTGVSQNPRHKITKRGQNVTFRCDPISEHNRLYWYRQTLGQGPEFLTYFQNEAQLEKSRLLSDRFSAERPKGSFSTLEIQRTEQGDSAMYLCASSLRTGQETQYFGPGTRLLVL.

The CDR3 is CASSVGRRETQYF. DNA of the CDR3: TGTGCCAGCAGCGTAGGGCGGCGAGAGACCCAGTACTTC. V usage is TRBV9 and J usage is TRBJ2-5; D not resolved. CDR3 length equals 13 residues. Germline lookup yields CDR1 SGDLS and CDR2 YYNGEE. V lost 0 bases and J lost 4, with 7 bases in between.